This TCR beta chain came from a study of cytomegalovirus exposure and HLA in healthy donors. Study-level information: The 100 million to 140 million unique TCR beta sequences, from about 170 million T cells, were found by an earlier analysis.

Comment on this clone: The target antigen is unknown.

60 Vbeta and 13 Jbeta primers were used in PCR. Some clones are missing from TCRdb's copy, which holds only in-frame ones; the method was immunoSEQ multiplex PCR. The table records some 130,000 clones, over 60% of them present only once. Points from the study as a whole: The listing of roughly 160 TCR beta chains classed them as cytomegalovirus-associated.

Per germline, CDR1 GTSNPN and CDR2 SVGIG (reference sequence). CDR3 size: 12 residues. After removal of 3 bases from V and 6 bases from J, the junction contained 4 bases not matched to a gene. The chain uses TRBV30 and TRBJ2-7, with 8 bases aligning to TRBD1. The sequenced material came from PBMCs. The sequence came from a man in his thirties or forties in good health and CMV-seronegative. The CDR3 sequence: CAWSETGGEQYF. The CDR3 DNA follows: TGTGCCTGGAGCGAAACAGGGGGCGAGCAGTACTTC.